This TCR beta chain was found in a study of blood T cell repertoires in COVID-19. Overall study context: Sites across the United States, Italy and Spain contributed samples from acute and convalescent COVID-19. T cells, B-cell-depleted T cells, or PBMCs provided the cDNA or gDNA that served as material.

Study processing details: Estimated nucleated cell counts came from reference gene primer amplification. Assay used: immunoSEQ multiplex PCR; TCRdb lists only in-frame clones, some missing. For V, J and clone size, that table is used; D and trimming come from the DNA. Of more than 300,000 clones detected, about 90% appear once; the ten largest clones hold about 2%. This clone has a single count. CDR3 size: 15 residues. Trimming took off 6 bases at V and 6 bases at J, with 19 bases between the two ends. Germline V gene data show CDR1 as SNHLY and CDR2 as FYNNEI. V usage is TRBV2 and J usage is TRBJ2-3; D call uncertain. The sequenced sample was peripheral blood. This receptor was identified in a woman aged 30 to 39 with COVID-19, enrolled during active disease. The CDR3 spells CASRSRSLPGDTQYF. CDR3 coding DNA: TGTGCCAGCAGGTCACGTAGTTTGCCCGGGGATACGCAGTATTTT.